By proportion, the clone carrying this TCR beta chain is medium-sized. Its antigen is undetermined. The CDR3 runs 14 residues. In germline, CDR1 is SNHLY, CDR2 FYNNEI. Trimming cost V 8 bases and J 6 bases; bases outside gene matches: 10. Time point: sample taken at primary tumor resection. The cohort: over 65 early-stage, untreated non-small cell lung cancer patients. The input material, whole RNA from tumor, nontumor lung or frozen PBMC, was sequenced unsorted. This sample is part of a study of spatial heterogeneity in lung cancer. The wider study: Across the raw uncorrected reads, a unique TCR and UMI combination was observed, on average, more than ten times. Study results and caveats: The study found that expanded intratumoral alpha and beta TCR counts tracked tumor mutation counts.

Each CDR3 protein gets one entry after TCRdb re-called the 5' RACE reads with MiXCR. The repertoire holds roughly 4,800 distinct CDR3 sequences, with 8.4% as singletons. This rearrangement joins TRBV2 to TRBJ2-1, with TRBD2 identical over 7 bases. The source of this sequence is a male donor with early-stage non-small cell lung cancer. The specimen comprised lung tumor tissue, sampled at surgery. The CDR3 sequence: CASHLAAGFNEQFF. The CDR3 nucleotides are TGTGCCAGCCATCTAGCGGCGGGGTTCAATGAGCAGTTCTTC.